The source of this T cell receptor (beta chain) is a study of T cell changes during pregnancy in multiple sclerosis. Data came from immunoSEQ multiplex PCR; TCRdb stores just in-frame clones and leaves some out. The table lists approximately 69,000 clones, about 94% of them singletons. This TCR was sampled from a female donor with multiple sclerosis, enrolled in a pregnancy study. The specimen was peripheral blood, collected in the third trimester of pregnancy.

In DNA form, the CDR3 reads TGTGCCAGCAGATATAACAGGGGTCCCGGGGAGCTGTTTTTT. Protein product: CASRYNRGPGELFF. The chain couples TRBV6-5 to TRBJ2-2, with 7 bases fitting TRBD1. Losses at the gene ends were 6 bases for V and 6 bases for J; bases not matched to a gene: 7. In germline, CDR1 is MNHEY, CDR2 SVGAGI. The CDR3 has 14 residues.